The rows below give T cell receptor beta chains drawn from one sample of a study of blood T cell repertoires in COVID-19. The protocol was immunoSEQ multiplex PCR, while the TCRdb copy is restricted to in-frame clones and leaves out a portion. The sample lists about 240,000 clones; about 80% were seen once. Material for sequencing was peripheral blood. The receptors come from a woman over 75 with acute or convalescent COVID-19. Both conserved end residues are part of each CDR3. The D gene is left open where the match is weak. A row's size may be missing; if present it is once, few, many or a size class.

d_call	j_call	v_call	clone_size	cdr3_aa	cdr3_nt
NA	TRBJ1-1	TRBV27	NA	CASTSGRAFSEAFF	TGTGCCAGCACCTCTGGGAGGGCCTTCTCTGAAGCTTTCTTT
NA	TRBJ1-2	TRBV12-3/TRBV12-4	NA	CASSPMQGYGYTF	TGTGCCAGCAGCCCAATGCAGGGTTATGGCTACACCTTC
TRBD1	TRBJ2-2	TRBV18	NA	CASSPSTGSGELFF	TGTGCCAGCTCACCATCGACAGGGAGCGGGGAGCTGTTTTTT
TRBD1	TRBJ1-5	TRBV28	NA	CASSPFQGASNQPQHF	TGTGCCAGCAGTCCCTTTCAGGGGGCAAGCAATCAGCCCCAGCATTTT
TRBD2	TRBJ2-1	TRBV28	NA	CATRGGIGYNEQFF	TGTGCCACCCGGGGGGGAATCGGGTACAATGAGCAGTTCTTC
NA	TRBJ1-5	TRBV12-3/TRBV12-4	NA	CASSREFNQPQHF	TGTGCCAGCAGCAGGGAATTCAATCAGCCCCAGCATTTT
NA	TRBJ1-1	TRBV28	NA	CASRDTRGTEAFF	TGTGCCAGCAGGGATACAAGGGGCACTGAAGCTTTCTTT
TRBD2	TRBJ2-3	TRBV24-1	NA	CATSDLGRGGDDTQYF	TGTGCCACCAGTGATTTAGGGCGGGGGGGCGATGATACGCAGTATTTT
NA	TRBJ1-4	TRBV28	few	CASSFFRGNGNEKLFF	TGTGCCAGCAGTTTCTTTAGAGGGAACGGCAATGAAAAACTGTTTTTT
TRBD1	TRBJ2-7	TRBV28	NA	CASSLGTASYEQYF	TGTGCCAGCAGTTTGGGGACAGCCTCCTACGAGCAGTACTTC
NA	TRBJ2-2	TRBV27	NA	CASRKDRNTGELFF	TGTGCCAGCAGGAAGGACAGGAACACCGGGGAGCTGTTTTTT
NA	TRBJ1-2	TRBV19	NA	CASSSGTSYGYTF	TGTGCCAGTAGCTCCGGGACATCCTATGGCTACACCTTC
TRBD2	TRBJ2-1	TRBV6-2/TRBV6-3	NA	CASSYLGRGDVNEQFF	TGTGCCAGCAGTTACCTAGGACGGGGGGATGTCAATGAGCAGTTCTTC
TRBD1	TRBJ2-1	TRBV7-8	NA	CASSTHPPTGGAYNEQFF	TGTGCCAGCAGCACCCACCCCCCGACAGGGGGGGCCTACAATGAGCAGTTCTTC
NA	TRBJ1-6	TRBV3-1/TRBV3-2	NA	CASSQELGRISPLHF	TGTGCCAGCAGCCAAGAACTGGGGAGGATCTCACCCCTCCACTTT
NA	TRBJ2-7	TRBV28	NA	CASSSSGGGGVFYEQYF	TGTGCCAGCAGTTCGTCTGGGGGAGGGGGTGTATTCTACGAGCAGTACTTC
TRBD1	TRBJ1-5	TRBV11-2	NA	CASSFDRGQPQHF	TGTGCCAGCAGCTTCGACAGGGGGCAGCCCCAGCATTTT
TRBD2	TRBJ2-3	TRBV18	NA	CASTEGLAATDTQYF	TGTGCCAGCACCGAAGGACTAGCGGCCACAGATACGCAGTATTTT
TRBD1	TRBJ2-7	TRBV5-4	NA	CASSGQGAHEQYF	TGTGCCAGCAGCGGACAGGGGGCACACGAGCAGTACTTC
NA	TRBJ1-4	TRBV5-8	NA	CASSPAGGKLFF	TGTGCCAGCAGCCCTGCTGGCGGAAAACTGTTTTTT
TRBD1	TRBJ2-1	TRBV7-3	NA	CASSQGQGASNEQFF	TGTGCCAGCAGCCAGGGACAGGGGGCTAGCAATGAGCAGTTCTTC
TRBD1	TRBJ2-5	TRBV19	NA	CASSSKPPSDRGRRETQYF	TGTGCCAGTAGTTCCAAGCCCCCCTCGGACAGGGGGCGGCGGGAGACCCAGTACTTC